This is a list of T cell receptor beta chains from one sample in a study of T cell repertoires in cytomegalovirus infection. TCRdb re-called the reads with MiXCR, one entry per CDR3 protein. The table records 450,000 to 600,000 distinct CDR3 sequences, over 9% of them present only once. Input material: PBMCs. All receptors derive from a human donor in good health (CMV status not recorded). Some clones in this sample may be carry-over from other donors' samples. Each CDR3 is given with its conserved first and last residue. A D gene is named only where the DNA matches it firmly. Clone size is not always given. Where it is, it says once, few, many or a class for expanded clones.

v_call: TRBV7-9
d_call: NA
clone_size: few
j_call: TRBJ1-1
cdr3_aa: CASIQTGGVGAEAFF
cdr3_nt: TGTGCCAGCATCCAAACGGGTGGGGTCGGAGCTGAAGCTTTCTTT

v_call: TRBV7-9
d_call: NA
clone_size: many
j_call: TRBJ1-1
cdr3_aa: CASRARSESQLF
cdr3_nt: TGTGCCAGCAGGGCCCGGAGTGAAAGCCAGCTTTTT

v_call: TRBV13
d_call: NA
clone_size: many
j_call: TRBJ2-1
cdr3_aa: CASSLEGLSSYNEQFF
cdr3_nt: TGTGCCAGCAGCCTTGAGGGGTTAAGCTCCTACAATGAGCAGTTCTTC

v_call: TRBV5-1
d_call: TRBD1
clone_size: few
j_call: TRBJ1-1
cdr3_aa: CASSQDRGVTEAFF
cdr3_nt: TGCGCCAGCAGCCAAGACAGGGGTGTCACTGAAGCTTTCTTT

v_call: TRBV19
d_call: NA
clone_size: NA
j_call: TRBJ1-1
cdr3_aa: CASSSRDSEAFF
cdr3_nt: TGTGCCAGTAGTTCCCGAGACTCTGAAGCTTTCTTT

v_call: TRBV4-1
d_call: TRBD1
clone_size: NA
j_call: TRBJ1-1
cdr3_aa: CASSRLPETGSGNTEAFF
cdr3_nt: TGCGCCAGCAGCCGCCTACCCGAGACAGGGTCGGGGAACACTGAAGCTTTCTTT

v_call: TRBV20-1
d_call: TRBD1
clone_size: NA
j_call: TRBJ2-1
cdr3_aa: CSARSGQGWSKGLYNEQFF
cdr3_nt: TGCAGTGCCCGGTCAGGACAGGGTTGGAGTAAGGGCTTATACAATGAGCAGTTCTTC

v_call: TRBV29-1
d_call: TRBD2
clone_size: many
j_call: TRBJ2-4
cdr3_aa: CSVVPSGAKNIQYF
cdr3_nt: TGCAGCGTTGTCCCTAGCGGGGCTAAAAACATTCAGTACTTC

v_call: TRBV7-9
d_call: NA
clone_size: many
j_call: TRBJ2-7
cdr3_aa: CASSLFPRDKYYEQYF
cdr3_nt: TGTGCCAGCAGCTTATTCCCTCGGGACAAATACTACGAGCAGTACTTC

v_call: TRBV5-5
d_call: TRBD2
clone_size: many
j_call: TRBJ2-2
cdr3_aa: CASSFTSGANTGELFF
cdr3_nt: TGTGCCAGCAGCTTTACTAGCGGAGCGAACACCGGGGAGCTGTTTTTT

v_call: TRBV7-2
d_call: TRBD2
clone_size: many
j_call: TRBJ2-7
cdr3_aa: CASSTSASSYEQYF
cdr3_nt: TGTGCCAGCAGTACTAGCGCGAGCTCCTACGAGCAGTACTTC

v_call: TRBV7-2
d_call: NA
clone_size: many
j_call: TRBJ1-5
cdr3_aa: CASSGLWNQPQHF
cdr3_nt: TGTGCCAGCAGCGGACTTTGGAATCAGCCCCAGCATTTT

v_call: TRBV27
d_call: TRBD1
clone_size: many
j_call: TRBJ2-5
cdr3_aa: CASSHQGVRETQYF
cdr3_nt: TGTGCCAGCAGTCATCAGGGGGTGCGAGAGACCCAGTACTTC

v_call: TRBV18
d_call: TRBD2
clone_size: NA
j_call: TRBJ2-3
cdr3_aa: CASSSYSGRNTDTQYF
cdr3_nt: TGTGCCAGCTCATCATATAGCGGGAGAAACACAGATACGCAGTATTTT

v_call: TRBV7-2
d_call: NA
clone_size: many
j_call: TRBJ2-2
cdr3_aa: CASSLFTADTGELFF
cdr3_nt: TGTGCCAGCAGCTTATTTACCGCGGACACCGGGGAGCTGTTTTTT

v_call: TRBV9
d_call: TRBD1
clone_size: many
j_call: TRBJ2-1
cdr3_aa: CASSVANAEQGRNEQFF
cdr3_nt: TGTGCCAGCAGCGTAGCTAATGCGGAACAGGGGCGCAATGAGCAGTTCTTC

v_call: TRBV11-2
d_call: NA
clone_size: few
j_call: TRBJ1-1
cdr3_aa: CASSPWTRVNTEAFF
cdr3_nt: TGTGCCAGCAGCCCGTGGACAAGGGTGAACACTGAAGCTTTCTTT

v_call: TRBV19
d_call: NA
clone_size: many
j_call: TRBJ2-7
cdr3_aa: CASSIAGGTYEQYF
cdr3_nt: TGTGCCAGTAGTATAGCCGGGGGCACCTACGAGCAGTACTTC

v_call: TRBV15
d_call: NA
clone_size: NA
j_call: TRBJ2-2
cdr3_aa: CATSRDIGELFF
cdr3_nt: TGTGCCACCAGCAGAGATATCGGGGAGCTGTTTTTT

v_call: TRBV12-3/TRBV12-4
d_call: NA
clone_size: many
j_call: TRBJ1-5
cdr3_aa: CASRFTSSNQPQHF
cdr3_nt: TGTGCCAGCAGATTTACAAGTAGCAATCAGCCCCAGCATTTT

v_call: TRBV18
d_call: NA
clone_size: many
j_call: TRBJ1-1
cdr3_aa: CASSAGAMNTEAFF
cdr3_nt: TGTGCCAGCTCAGCCGGGGCCATGAACACTGAAGCTTTCTTT

v_call: TRBV6-5
d_call: NA
clone_size: many
j_call: TRBJ1-6
cdr3_aa: CASSSRTEDSPLHF
cdr3_nt: TGTGCCAGCAGTTCTCGGACCGAGGATTCACCCCTCCACTTT

v_call: TRBV7-6
d_call: TRBD1
clone_size: many
j_call: TRBJ2-3
cdr3_aa: CASSFSGGRTDTQYF
cdr3_nt: TGTGCCAGCAGCTTCTCAGGGGGTCGGACAGATACGCAGTATTTT

v_call: TRBV7-8
d_call: NA
clone_size: many
j_call: TRBJ1-5
cdr3_aa: CASSGGQSQPQHF
cdr3_nt: TGTGCCAGCAGCGGGGGACAATCCCAGCCCCAGCATTTT

v_call: TRBV19
d_call: TRBD1
clone_size: many
j_call: TRBJ1-5
cdr3_aa: CASKTGGAWISNQPQHF
cdr3_nt: TGTGCCAGTAAAACAGGGGGCGCCTGGATTAGCAATCAGCCCCAGCATTTT

v_call: TRBV2
d_call: TRBD1
clone_size: few
j_call: TRBJ1-1
cdr3_aa: CASGGQGEANTEAFF
cdr3_nt: TGTGCCAGCGGGGGACAGGGAGAGGCCAACACTGAAGCTTTCTTT

v_call: TRBV7-2
d_call: NA
clone_size: many
j_call: TRBJ1-5
cdr3_aa: CASSPSLGVQPQHF
cdr3_nt: TGTGCCAGCAGCCCCAGCCTAGGGGTTCAGCCCCAGCATTTT

v_call: TRBV3-1
d_call: NA
clone_size: many
j_call: TRBJ1-1
cdr3_aa: CASSQIAGFSNAEAFF
cdr3_nt: TGTGCCAGCAGCCAAATCGCAGGGTTTTCCAATGCTGAAGCTTTCTTT

v_call: TRBV24-1
d_call: TRBD2
clone_size: many
j_call: TRBJ2-1
cdr3_aa: CATSETEGTSGNNEQFF
cdr3_nt: TGTGCCACCAGTGAGACCGAAGGGACTAGCGGGAACAATGAGCAGTTCTTC

v_call: TRBV7-8
d_call: TRBD2
clone_size: many
j_call: TRBJ2-7
cdr3_aa: CASSLASVAGNSYEQYF
cdr3_nt: TGTGCCAGCAGCTTAGCGTCAGTAGCGGGAAACTCCTACGAGCAGTACTTC

v_call: TRBV28
d_call: TRBD2
clone_size: NA
j_call: TRBJ2-1
cdr3_aa: CASSGTRVGHLNEQFF
cdr3_nt: TGTGCCAGCAGTGGGACTAGGGTAGGCCATCTCAATGAGCAGTTCTTC

v_call: TRBV7-2
d_call: NA
clone_size: many
j_call: TRBJ2-5
cdr3_aa: CASSRGLVGETQYF
cdr3_nt: TGTGCCAGCAGCCGGGGGCTAGTTGGAGAGACCCAGTACTTC

v_call: TRBV6-1
d_call: NA
clone_size: many
j_call: TRBJ1-2
cdr3_aa: CASSSLRGRKEDGYTF
cdr3_nt: TGTGCCAGCAGTTCCCTCCGGGGCCGTAAAGAGGATGGCTACACCTTC

v_call: TRBV20-1
d_call: NA
clone_size: many
j_call: TRBJ1-1
cdr3_aa: CSARTDRLNTEAFF
cdr3_nt: TGCAGTGCCAGAACCGACAGGTTGAACACTGAAGCTTTCTTT

v_call: TRBV9
d_call: TRBD1
clone_size: many
j_call: TRBJ2-7
cdr3_aa: CASSGRNLDRGADEQYF
cdr3_nt: TGTGCCAGCAGCGGACGGAACTTGGACAGGGGAGCCGACGAGCAGTACTTC

v_call: TRBV11-2
d_call: TRBD2
clone_size: many
j_call: TRBJ2-1
cdr3_aa: CASSLDWRLAVYNEQFF
cdr3_nt: TGTGCCAGCAGCTTAGATTGGAGACTAGCGGTTTACAATGAGCAGTTCTTC

v_call: TRBV29-1
d_call: NA
clone_size: few
j_call: TRBJ2-2
cdr3_aa: CSVERLSDTGELFF
cdr3_nt: TGCAGCGTTGAAAGGCTTTCGGACACCGGGGAGCTGTTTTTT

v_call: TRBV6-5
d_call: TRBD2
clone_size: many
j_call: TRBJ2-5
cdr3_aa: CASSWSVAGGVETQYF
cdr3_nt: TGTGCCAGCAGCTGGTCTGTAGCGGGAGGTGTGGAGACCCAGTACTTC

v_call: TRBV5-4
d_call: TRBD1
clone_size: many
j_call: TRBJ2-2
cdr3_aa: CASSSTGERAGELFF
cdr3_nt: TGTGCCAGCAGTTCTACAGGGGAGAGGGCCGGGGAGCTGTTTTTT

v_call: TRBV12-3/TRBV12-4
d_call: NA
clone_size: many
j_call: TRBJ1-2
cdr3_aa: CASSFTQFLGYTF
cdr3_nt: TGTGCCAGCAGTTTCACTCAGTTCCTTGGCTACACCTTC

v_call: TRBV7-2
d_call: NA
clone_size: many
j_call: TRBJ2-5
cdr3_aa: CASFGRETQYF
cdr3_nt: TGTGCCAGCTTCGGCCGGGAGACCCAGTACTTC

v_call: TRBV28
d_call: TRBD1
clone_size: NA
j_call: TRBJ1-2
cdr3_aa: CASSFAGGGAGGYTF
cdr3_nt: TGTGCCAGCAGTTTCGCCGGAGGGGGCGCGGGTGGCTACACCTTC

v_call: TRBV5-4
d_call: NA
clone_size: few
j_call: TRBJ2-5
cdr3_aa: CASSLDQGGKETQYF
cdr3_nt: TGTGCCAGCAGCTTGGATCAGGGCGGGAAGGAGACCCAGTACTTC

v_call: TRBV5-5
d_call: TRBD1
clone_size: NA
j_call: TRBJ2-4
cdr3_aa: CASSQQGGAKNIQYF
cdr3_nt: TGTGCCAGCAGCCAACAGGGGGGAGCCAAAAACATTCAGTACTTC

v_call: TRBV5-6
d_call: TRBD1
clone_size: NA
j_call: TRBJ1-3
cdr3_aa: CASSLGTGHGNTIYF
cdr3_nt: TGTGCCAGCAGCCTTGGGACAGGGCACGGAAACACCATATATTTT

v_call: TRBV5-5
d_call: NA
clone_size: many
j_call: TRBJ1-2
cdr3_aa: CASSSKTPEYNGYTF
cdr3_nt: TGTGCCAGCAGCTCGAAGACCCCGGAGTATAATGGCTACACCTTC

v_call: TRBV20-1
d_call: NA
clone_size: few
j_call: TRBJ1-6
cdr3_aa: CSARGGEGSYNSPLHF
cdr3_nt: TGCAGTGCGCGAGGGGGGGAGGGCTCCTATAATTCACCCCTCCACTTT

v_call: TRBV4-1
d_call: TRBD2
clone_size: few
j_call: TRBJ2-7
cdr3_aa: CASSQEPGGPREQYF
cdr3_nt: TGCGCCAGCAGCCAAGAACCGGGAGGGCCGCGGGAGCAGTACTTC

v_call: TRBV12-3/TRBV12-4
d_call: NA
clone_size: many
j_call: TRBJ1-1
cdr3_aa: CASRSGTHEAFF
cdr3_nt: TGTGCCAGCAGATCGGGGACTCATGAAGCTTTCTTT

v_call: TRBV18
d_call: TRBD2
clone_size: NA
j_call: TRBJ2-1
cdr3_aa: CASSPGLAENEQFF
cdr3_nt: TGTGCCAGCTCACCCGGTCTAGCGGAAAATGAGCAGTTCTTC

v_call: TRBV19
d_call: NA
clone_size: many
j_call: TRBJ1-4
cdr3_aa: CASSIEGSNEKLFF
cdr3_nt: TGTGCCAGTAGTATCGAGGGATCTAATGAAAAACTGTTTTTT

v_call: TRBV4-1
d_call: NA
clone_size: many
j_call: TRBJ1-2
cdr3_aa: CASSPVGGDGYTF
cdr3_nt: TGCGCCAGCAGCCCCGTAGGAGGGGATGGCTACACCTTC

v_call: TRBV28
d_call: TRBD1
clone_size: few
j_call: TRBJ2-1
cdr3_aa: CASSPRDRWGGDEQFF
cdr3_nt: TGTGCCAGCAGTCCCCGGGACAGGTGGGGAGGCGATGAGCAGTTCTTC